These 3 T cell receptor beta chains came from one sample sequenced in a study of monozygotic twins with inflammatory bowel disease. TCRdb re-analyzed the 5' RACE reads; it lists each CDR3 protein once, without DNA. This table holds 420,000 or so distinct CDR3 sequences. The sample was blood. Receptors were obtained from a human donor with ulcerative colitis or Crohn's disease, or a healthy co-twin of an affected twin (not recorded which).

This rearrangement joins TRBV20-1 to TRBJ2-7; TCRdb outputs TRBD1, but without DNA this stays unchecked. CDR3 length: 14 amino acids. Germline CDR1 reads DFQATT; CDR2 reads SNEGSKA (reference sequence). The CDR3 loop reads CSAPRDRGPRGQYF.

The J gene is TRBJ1-1, the V gene TRBV5-4. Germline V gives CDR1 SGHNT, CDR2 YYREEE (reference sequence). CDR3 size: 15 residues. The CDR3 here is CASSLPRGSNTEAFF.

The V call is TRBV20-1, the J call TRBJ2-1; without DNA, the TCRdb call of TRBD1 cannot be checked. From germline, CDR1 is DFQATT and CDR2 SNEGSKA (reference sequence). The CDR3 runs 14 residues. This CDR3 is CSASIPPRDYEQFF.